This T cell receptor beta chain was sequenced in a study of T cell repertoires in cytomegalovirus infection. As for the study in general: Both CMV infection and a matching HLA type were indicated by public TCR beta signatures. Study results and caveats: In two of eight donors, the top clonotype was HLA-C-restricted CMV-specific. Using cumulative public TCR beta family frequency, the authors identified those who carried CMV together with the relevant HLA.

J was trimmed by 4 bases and V by 6 bases; bases with no gene match: 11. CDR3 length: 14 residues. Germline loops: CDR1 DFQATT, CDR2 SNEGSKA (reference sequence). TCRdb called the reads again in MiXCR, with one record for every CDR3 protein. The sample includes 300,000 to 400,000 distinct CDR3 sequences, around a quarter of them seen just once. In the case of this clonotype: Its antigen is undetermined.

The sequenced sample was cultured PBMCs, obtained from culture after CMV antigen stimulation. The chain recombines TRBV20-1 with TRBJ2-5, with 7 nucleotides matching TRBD2. This sequence was found in a human donor in good health (CMV status not recorded). Some clones in this sample may be carry-over from other donors' samples. CDR3 loop: CSAPPGGSVETQYF. CDR3 sequence (DNA): TGCAGTGCCCCTCCCGGCGGGAGCGTAGAGACCCAGTACTTC.